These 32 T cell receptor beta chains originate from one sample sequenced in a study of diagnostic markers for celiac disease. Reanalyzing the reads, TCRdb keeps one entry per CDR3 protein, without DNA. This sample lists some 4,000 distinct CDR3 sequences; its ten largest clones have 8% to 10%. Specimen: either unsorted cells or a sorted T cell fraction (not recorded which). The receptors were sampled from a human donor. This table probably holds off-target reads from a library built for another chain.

The CDR3 sequence is CASSQDLLGLAGSTGELFF. The rearrangement uses TRBV4-3 and TRBJ2-2; TCRdb's assignment of TRBD2 cannot be checked, as there is no DNA. This CDR3 has 19 amino acids. Germline V gene lookup returns CDR1 LGHNA and CDR2 YSLEER.

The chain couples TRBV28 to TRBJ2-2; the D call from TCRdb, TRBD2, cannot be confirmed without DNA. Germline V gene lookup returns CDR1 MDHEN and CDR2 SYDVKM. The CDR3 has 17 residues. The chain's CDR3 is CASVTKRVLKNTGELFF.

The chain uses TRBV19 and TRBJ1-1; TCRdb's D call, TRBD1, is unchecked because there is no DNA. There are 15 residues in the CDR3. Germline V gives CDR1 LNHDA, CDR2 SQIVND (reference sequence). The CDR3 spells CASSITGQGNTEAFF. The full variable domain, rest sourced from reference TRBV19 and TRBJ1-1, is DGGITQSPKYLFRKEGQNVTLSCEQNLNHDAMYWYRQDPGQGLRLIYYSQIVNDFQKGDIAEGYSVSREKKESFPLTVTSAQKNPTAFYLCASSITGQGNTEAFFGQGTRLTVV.

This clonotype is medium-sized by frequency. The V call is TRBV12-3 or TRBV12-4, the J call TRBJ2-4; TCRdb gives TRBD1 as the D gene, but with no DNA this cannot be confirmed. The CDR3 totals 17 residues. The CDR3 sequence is CASSVLGTVGAKNIQYF.

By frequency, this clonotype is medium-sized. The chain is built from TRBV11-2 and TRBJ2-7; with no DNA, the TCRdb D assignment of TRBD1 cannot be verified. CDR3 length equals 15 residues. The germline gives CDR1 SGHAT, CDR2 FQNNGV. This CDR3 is CASSLANGGAYEQYF.

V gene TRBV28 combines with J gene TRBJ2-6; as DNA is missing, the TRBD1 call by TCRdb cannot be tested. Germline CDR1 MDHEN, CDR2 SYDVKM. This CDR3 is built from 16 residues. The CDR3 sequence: CASSFQGSSGANVLTF.

The CDR3 sequence is CASLEGIGETQYF. The chain carries TRBV5-6 and TRBJ2-5. Germline CDR1 SGHDT, CDR2 YYEEEE. The CDR3 is 13 amino acids. Using reference TRBV5-6 and TRBJ2-5 for the parts outside the CDR3, the full variable domain is DAGVTQSPTHLIKTRGQQVTLRCSPKSGHDTVSWYQQALGQGPQFIFQYYEEEERQRGNFPDRFSGHQFPNYSSELNVNALLLGDSALYLCASLEGIGETQYFGPGTRLLVL.

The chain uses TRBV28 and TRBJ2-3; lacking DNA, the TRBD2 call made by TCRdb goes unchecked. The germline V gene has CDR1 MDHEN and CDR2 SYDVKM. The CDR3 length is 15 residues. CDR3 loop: CASSAAGGRTDTQYF.

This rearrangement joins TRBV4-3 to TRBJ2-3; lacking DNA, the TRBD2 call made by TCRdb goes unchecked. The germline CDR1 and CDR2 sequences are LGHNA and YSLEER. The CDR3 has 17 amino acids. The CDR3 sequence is CASSSLRALAGSDTQYF.

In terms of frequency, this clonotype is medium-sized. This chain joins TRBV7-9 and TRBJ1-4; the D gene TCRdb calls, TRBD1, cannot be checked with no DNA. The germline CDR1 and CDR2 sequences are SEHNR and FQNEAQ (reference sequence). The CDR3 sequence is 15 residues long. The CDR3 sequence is CASSSTTGVNEKLFF.

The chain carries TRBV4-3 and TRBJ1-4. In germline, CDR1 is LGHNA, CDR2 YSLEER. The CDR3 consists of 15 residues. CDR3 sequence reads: CASSLKGGWNEKLFF.

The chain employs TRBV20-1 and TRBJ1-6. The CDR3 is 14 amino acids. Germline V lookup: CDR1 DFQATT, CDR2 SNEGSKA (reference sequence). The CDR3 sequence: CSAPEILPGSPLHF.

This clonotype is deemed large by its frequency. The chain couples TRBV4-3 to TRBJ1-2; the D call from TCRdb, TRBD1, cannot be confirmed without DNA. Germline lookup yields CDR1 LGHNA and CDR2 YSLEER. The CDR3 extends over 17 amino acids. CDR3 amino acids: CASSQGTGGPPGYGYTF.

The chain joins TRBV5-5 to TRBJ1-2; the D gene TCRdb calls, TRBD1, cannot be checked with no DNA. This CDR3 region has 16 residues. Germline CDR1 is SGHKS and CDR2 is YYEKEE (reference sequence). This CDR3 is CASSAGPGQTNYGYTF.

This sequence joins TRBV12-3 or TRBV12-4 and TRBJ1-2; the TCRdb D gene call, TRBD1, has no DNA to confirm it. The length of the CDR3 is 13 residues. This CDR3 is CASSPRRGKGYTF.

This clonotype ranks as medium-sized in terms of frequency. CDR3 amino acids: CASSLAGTGGGNTIYF. The chain uses TRBV5-1 and TRBJ1-3; TCRdb proposes TRBD1, but this gene call is untestable without DNA. The germline V gene encodes CDR1 SGHRS and CDR2 YFSETQ. The CDR3 covers 16 residues.

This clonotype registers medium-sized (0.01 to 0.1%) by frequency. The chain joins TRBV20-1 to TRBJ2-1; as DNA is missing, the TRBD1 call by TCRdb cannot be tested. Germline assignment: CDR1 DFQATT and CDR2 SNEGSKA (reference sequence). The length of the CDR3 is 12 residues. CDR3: CSSRRGSHEQFF.

CDR3 amino acids: CASSLAGGGRSRTPYEQYF. The chain carries TRBV5-1 and TRBJ2-7; with no DNA, the TCRdb D assignment of TRBD2 cannot be verified. Germline values: CDR1 SGHRS, CDR2 YFSETQ. CDR3 length: 19 amino acids.

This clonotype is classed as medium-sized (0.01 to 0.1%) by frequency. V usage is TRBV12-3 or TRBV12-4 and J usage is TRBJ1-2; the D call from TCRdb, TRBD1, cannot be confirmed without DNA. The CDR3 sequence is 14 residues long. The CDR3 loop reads CASSRTGINYGYTF.

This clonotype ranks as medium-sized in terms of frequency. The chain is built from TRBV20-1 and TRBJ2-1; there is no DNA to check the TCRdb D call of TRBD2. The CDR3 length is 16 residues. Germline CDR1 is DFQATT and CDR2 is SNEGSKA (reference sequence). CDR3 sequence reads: CSASSLAGGLYNEQFF.

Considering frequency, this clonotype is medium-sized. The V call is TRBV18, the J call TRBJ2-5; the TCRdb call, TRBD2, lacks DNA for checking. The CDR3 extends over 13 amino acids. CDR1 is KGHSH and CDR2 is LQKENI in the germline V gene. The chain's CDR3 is CASSPGLEETQYF.

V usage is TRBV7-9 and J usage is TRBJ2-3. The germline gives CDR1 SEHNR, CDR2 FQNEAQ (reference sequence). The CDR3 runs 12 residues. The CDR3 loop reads CASSDRTDTQYF.

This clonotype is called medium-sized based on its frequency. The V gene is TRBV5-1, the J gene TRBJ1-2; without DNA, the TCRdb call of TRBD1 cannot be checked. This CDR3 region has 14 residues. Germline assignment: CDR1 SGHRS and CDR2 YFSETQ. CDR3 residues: CASSLEKGVFGYTF.

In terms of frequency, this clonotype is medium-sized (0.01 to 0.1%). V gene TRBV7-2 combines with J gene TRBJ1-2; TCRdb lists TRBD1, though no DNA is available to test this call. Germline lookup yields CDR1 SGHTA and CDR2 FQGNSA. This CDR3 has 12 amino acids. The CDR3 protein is CASSQGTGYYTF.

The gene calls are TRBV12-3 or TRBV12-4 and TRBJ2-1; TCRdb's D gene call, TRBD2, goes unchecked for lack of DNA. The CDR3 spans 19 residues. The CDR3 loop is CASRLAQWQKSGNYNEQFF.

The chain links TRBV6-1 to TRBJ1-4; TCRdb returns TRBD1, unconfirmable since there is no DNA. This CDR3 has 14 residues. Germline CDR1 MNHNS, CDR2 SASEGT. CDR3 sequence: CASSGGGGPEKLFF.

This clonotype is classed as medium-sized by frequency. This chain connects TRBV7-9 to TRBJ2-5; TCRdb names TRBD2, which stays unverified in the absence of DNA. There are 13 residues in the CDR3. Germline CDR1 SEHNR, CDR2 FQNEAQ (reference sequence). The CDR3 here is CASRSGRSETQYF.

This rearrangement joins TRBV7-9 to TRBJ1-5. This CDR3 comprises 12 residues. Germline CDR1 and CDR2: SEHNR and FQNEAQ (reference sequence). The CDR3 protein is CASSSSIQPQHF.

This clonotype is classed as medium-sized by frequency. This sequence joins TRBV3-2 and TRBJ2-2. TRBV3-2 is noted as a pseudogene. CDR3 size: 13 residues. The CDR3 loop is CASIPHNRGELFF.

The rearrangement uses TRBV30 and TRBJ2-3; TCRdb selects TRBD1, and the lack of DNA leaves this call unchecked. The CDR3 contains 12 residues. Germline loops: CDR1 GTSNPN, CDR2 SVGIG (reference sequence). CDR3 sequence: CAWTRGPTAQYF.

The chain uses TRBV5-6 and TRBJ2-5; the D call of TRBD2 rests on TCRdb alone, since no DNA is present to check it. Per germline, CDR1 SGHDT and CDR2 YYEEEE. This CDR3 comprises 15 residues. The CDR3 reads CASSPTSGISETQYF.

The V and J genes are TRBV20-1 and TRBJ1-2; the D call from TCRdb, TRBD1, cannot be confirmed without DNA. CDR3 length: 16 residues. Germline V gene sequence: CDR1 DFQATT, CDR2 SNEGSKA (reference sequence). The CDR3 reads CSARLGSRQGRHGYTF.